The clone carrying this T cell receptor (beta chain) was found many times. The antigen is unknown. Regions amplified from RNA transcripts were the TCR beta CDR3 regions. A first-round RT-PCR of the TCR CDR3 used the HTBI primer set. MiXCR was run by TCRdb on the multiplex PCR reads, yielding one entry per CDR3 protein. The repertoire has more than 300,000 distinct CDR3 sequences, about 14% of them found once; the top ten carry 20%. Trimming cost V 6 bases and J 3 bases; bases outside gene matches: 8. This CDR3 has 16 residues. Germline V gene lookup returns CDR1 MDHEN and CDR2 SYDVKM. The sample originates from a study of T cells in Graves' hyperthyroidism and ophthalmopathy. The overall study: Initial diagnosis, before any treatment, was when peripheral blood was collected. Notes on the study in general: Ophthalmopathy could be told apart from stable hyperthyroidism with a 13 V-J model.

The specimen was blood. This clonotype originated in a woman aged 25 to 39 with Graves' ophthalmopathy. V gene TRBV28 combines with J gene TRBJ2-2; TRBD1 matches 9 bases. The CDR3 sequence: CASREQGAGDTGELFF. The CDR3 region has the DNA TGTGCCAGCAGGGAACAGGGGGCTGGTGACACCGGGGAGCTGTTTTTT. Supplemented by reference TRBV28 and TRBJ2-2, the full variable domain reads DVKVTQSSRYLVKRTGEKVFLECVQDMDHENMFWYRQDPGLGLRLIYFSYDVKMKEKGDIPEGYSVSREKKERFSLILESASTNQTSMYLCASREQGAGDTGELFFGEGSRLTVL.